The clone carrying this T cell receptor (beta chain) was detected only a few times. The antigen remains unidentified. TCRdb reanalysed the 5' RACE reads using MiXCR and keeps one entry per CDR3 protein. The sample carries some 840,000 distinct CDR3 sequences, about an eighth recorded once. The CDR3 spans 18 residues. Germline-derived CDR1 and CDR2 are SGHRS and YFSETQ. Trimming removed 0 bases from V and 2 bases from J; junction bases left unmatched: 10. The data belong to a study of CD8 T cells in ankylosing spondylitis. Study results and caveats: The study identified a TCR beta motif of 7 or 8 highly homologous variants that appeared characteristic of ankylosing spondylitis blood. Some motif variants were previously reported in reactive arthritis synovial fluid and blood. Disease-linked clones were reportedly significantly enriched in matched ankylosing spondylitis synovial fluid.

The chain employs TRBV5-1 and TRBJ2-2, with 7 positions matching TRBD2. The TCR sequence derives from a male donor with ankylosing spondylitis. The sequenced material came from blood, either unsorted or a sorted T cell fraction (not recorded which). The CDR3 region is CASSLAVLSSGNTGELFF. CDR3 DNA sequence: TGCGCCAGCAGCTTGGCGGTATTGTCTAGCGGAAACACCGGGGAGCTGTTTTTT.